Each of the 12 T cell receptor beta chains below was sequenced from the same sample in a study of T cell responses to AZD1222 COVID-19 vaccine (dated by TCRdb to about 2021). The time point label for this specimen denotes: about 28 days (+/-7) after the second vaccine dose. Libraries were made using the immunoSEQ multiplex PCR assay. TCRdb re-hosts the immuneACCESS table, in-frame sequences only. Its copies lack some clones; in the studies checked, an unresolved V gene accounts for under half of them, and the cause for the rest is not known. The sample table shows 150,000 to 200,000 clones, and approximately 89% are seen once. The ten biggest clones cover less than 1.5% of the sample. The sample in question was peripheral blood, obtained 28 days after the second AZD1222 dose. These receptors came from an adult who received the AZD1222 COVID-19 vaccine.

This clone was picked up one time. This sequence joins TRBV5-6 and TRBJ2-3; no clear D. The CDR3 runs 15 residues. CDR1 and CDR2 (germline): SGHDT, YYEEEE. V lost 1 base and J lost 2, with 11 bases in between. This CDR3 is CASSLPSSVTDTQYF. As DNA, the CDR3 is TGTGCCAGCAGCTTGCCGTCTTCTGTCACAGATACGCAGTATTTT.

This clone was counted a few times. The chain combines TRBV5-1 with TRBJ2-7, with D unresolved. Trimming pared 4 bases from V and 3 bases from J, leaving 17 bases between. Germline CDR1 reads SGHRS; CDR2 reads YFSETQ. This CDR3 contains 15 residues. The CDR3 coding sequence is TGCGCCAGCAGCCACGGATCTGGAGTTAACTACGAGCAGTACTTC. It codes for CASSHGSGVNYEQYF.

CDR3 sequence reads: CASSDYLGDSGTYNEQFF. CDR3 nucleotides: TGTGCCAGTAGCGACTACCTCGGGGATAGTGGGACCTACAATGAGCAGTTCTTC. The rearrangement links TRBV19 to TRBJ2-1; D may be TRBD2 (5 bases). The CDR3 length is 18 residues. CDR1 LNHDA and CDR2 SQIVND come from the germline V gene (reference sequence). V shed 6 bases and J shed 2 bases, with 23 bases lying between them.

CDR3 coding DNA: TGTGCCAGCAGCGCGGACAGGGGGCTTTCAGGTGAAAAACTGTTTTTT. It is translated as CASSADRGLSGEKLFF. The chain uses TRBV5-4 and TRBJ1-4; 11 nucleotides agree with TRBD1. The trim removed 4 bases at V and 7 bases at J, leaving 9 bases unmatched. The germline V gene encodes CDR1 SGHNT and CDR2 YYREEE (reference sequence). The CDR3 runs to 16 residues.

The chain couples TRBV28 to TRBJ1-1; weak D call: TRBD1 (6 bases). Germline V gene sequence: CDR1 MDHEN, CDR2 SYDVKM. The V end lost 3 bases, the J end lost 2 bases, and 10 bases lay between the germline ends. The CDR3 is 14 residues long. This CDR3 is CASSFTGTNTEAFF. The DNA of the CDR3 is TGTGCCAGCAGTTTTACAGGGACCAACACTGAAGCTTTCTTT.

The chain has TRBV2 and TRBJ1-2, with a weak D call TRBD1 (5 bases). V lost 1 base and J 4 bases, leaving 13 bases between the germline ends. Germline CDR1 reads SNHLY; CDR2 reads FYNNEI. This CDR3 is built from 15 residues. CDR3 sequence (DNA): TGTGCCAGCAGTGAAGTAGGTTCCAGGGCCTATGGCTACACCTTC. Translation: CASSEVGSRAYGYTF.

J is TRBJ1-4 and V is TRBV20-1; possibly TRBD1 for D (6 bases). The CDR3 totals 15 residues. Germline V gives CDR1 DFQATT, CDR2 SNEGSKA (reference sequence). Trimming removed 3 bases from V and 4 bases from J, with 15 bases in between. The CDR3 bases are TGCAGTGCTAGTGGGGGCCGGACGGGTAATGAAAAACTGTTTTTT. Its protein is CSASGGRTGNEKLFF.

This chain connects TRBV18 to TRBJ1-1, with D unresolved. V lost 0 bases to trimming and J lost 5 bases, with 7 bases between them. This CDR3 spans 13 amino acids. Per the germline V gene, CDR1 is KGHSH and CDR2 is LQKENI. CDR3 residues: CASSPPTLTEAFF. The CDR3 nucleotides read TGTGCCAGCTCACCACCAACCTTAACTGAAGCTTTCTTT.

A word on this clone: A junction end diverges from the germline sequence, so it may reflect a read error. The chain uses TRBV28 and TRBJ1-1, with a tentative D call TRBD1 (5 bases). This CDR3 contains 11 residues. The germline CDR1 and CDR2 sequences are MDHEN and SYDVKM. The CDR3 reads CSIRVNTEAFF. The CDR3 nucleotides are TGCTCAATCAGGGTGAACACTGAAGCTTTCTTT.

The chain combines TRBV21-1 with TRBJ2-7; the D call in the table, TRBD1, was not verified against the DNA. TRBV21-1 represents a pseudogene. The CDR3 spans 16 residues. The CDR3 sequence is CASSPRRDRDNYEQYF. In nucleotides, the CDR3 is TGTGCCAGCAGCCCCCGTAGGGACAGGGATAACTACGAGCAGTACTTC.

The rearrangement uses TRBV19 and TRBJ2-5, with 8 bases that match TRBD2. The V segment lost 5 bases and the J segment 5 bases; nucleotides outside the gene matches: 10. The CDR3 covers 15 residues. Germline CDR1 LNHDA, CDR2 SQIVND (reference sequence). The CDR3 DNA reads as TGTGCCAGTAGTCCTACACTAGCGGTATTTGAGACCCAGTACTTC. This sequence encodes CASSPTLAVFETQYF.

The CDR3 nucleotides are TGCGCCAGCAGCTTGGCAGACAGGAACACCGGGGAGCTGTTTTTT. It encodes CASSLADRNTGELFF. This chain links TRBV5-1 with TRBJ2-2, with D possibly being TRBD1 (5 bases). V lost 0 bases, J lost 1 base, and 7 bases lay in between. Germline V lookup: CDR1 SGHRS, CDR2 YFSETQ. CDR3 length equals 15 residues.